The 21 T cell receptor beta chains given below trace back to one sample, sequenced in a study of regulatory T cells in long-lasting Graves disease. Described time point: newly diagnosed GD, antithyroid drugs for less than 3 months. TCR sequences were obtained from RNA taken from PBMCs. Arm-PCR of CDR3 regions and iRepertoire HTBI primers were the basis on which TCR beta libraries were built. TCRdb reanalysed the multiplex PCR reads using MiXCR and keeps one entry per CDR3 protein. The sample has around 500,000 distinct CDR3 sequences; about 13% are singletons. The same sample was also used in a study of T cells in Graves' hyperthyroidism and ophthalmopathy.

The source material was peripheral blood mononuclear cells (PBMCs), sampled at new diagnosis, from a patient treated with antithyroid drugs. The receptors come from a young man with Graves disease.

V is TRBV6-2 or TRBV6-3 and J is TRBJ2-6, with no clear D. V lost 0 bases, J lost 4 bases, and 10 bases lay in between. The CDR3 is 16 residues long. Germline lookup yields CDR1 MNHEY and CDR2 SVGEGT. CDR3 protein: CASSYSGSGGANVLTF. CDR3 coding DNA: TGTGCCAGCAGTTACTCCGGTTCGGGCGGGGCCAACGTCCTGACTTTC.

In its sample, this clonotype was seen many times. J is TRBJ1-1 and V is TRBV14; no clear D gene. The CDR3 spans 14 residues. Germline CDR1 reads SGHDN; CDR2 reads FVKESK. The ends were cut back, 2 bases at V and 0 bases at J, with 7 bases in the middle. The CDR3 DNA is TGTGCCAGCAGCCAACGGGGTCTGAACACTGAAGCTTTCTTT. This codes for CASSQRGLNTEAFF.

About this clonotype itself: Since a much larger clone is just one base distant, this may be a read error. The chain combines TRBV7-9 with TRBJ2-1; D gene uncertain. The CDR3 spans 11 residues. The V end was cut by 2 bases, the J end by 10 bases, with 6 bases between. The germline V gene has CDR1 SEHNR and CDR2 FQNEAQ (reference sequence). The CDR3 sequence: CASSLQREQFF. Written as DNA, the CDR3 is TGTGCCAGCAGCTTACAGAGGGAGCAGTTCTTC. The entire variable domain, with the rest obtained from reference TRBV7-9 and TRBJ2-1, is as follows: DTGVSQNPRHKITKRGQNVTFRCDPISEHNRLYWYRQTLGQGPEFLTYFQNEAQLEKSRLLSDRFSAERPKGSFSTLEIQRTEQGDSAMYLCASSLQREQFFGPGTRLTVL.

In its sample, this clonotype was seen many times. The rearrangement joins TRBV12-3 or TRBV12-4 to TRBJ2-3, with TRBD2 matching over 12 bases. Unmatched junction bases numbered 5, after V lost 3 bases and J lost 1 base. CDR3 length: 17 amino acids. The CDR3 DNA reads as TGTGCCAGCAGTTTTCGGACTAGCGGGAAAGGCACAGATACGCAGTATTTT. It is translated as CASSFRTSGKGTDTQYF.

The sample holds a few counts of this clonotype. The CDR3 sequence: CASSATGRSGNTIYF. The CDR3, as DNA: TGTGCCAGTAGTGCAACAGGTCGCTCTGGAAACACCATATATTTT. The gene calls are TRBV19 and TRBJ1-3; D possibly corresponds to TRBD1 (5 bases). The CDR3 totals 15 residues. Germline lookup yields CDR1 LNHDA and CDR2 SQIVND (reference sequence). V was clipped by 5 bases and J by 0 bases, with 11 bases between them.

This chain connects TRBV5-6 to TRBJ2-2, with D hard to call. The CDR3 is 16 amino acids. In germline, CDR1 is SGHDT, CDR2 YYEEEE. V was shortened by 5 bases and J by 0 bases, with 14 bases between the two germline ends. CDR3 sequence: CASRNSRAPNTGELFF. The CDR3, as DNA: TGTGCCAGCAGGAACAGCCGGGCCCCGAACACCGGGGAGCTGTTTTTT.

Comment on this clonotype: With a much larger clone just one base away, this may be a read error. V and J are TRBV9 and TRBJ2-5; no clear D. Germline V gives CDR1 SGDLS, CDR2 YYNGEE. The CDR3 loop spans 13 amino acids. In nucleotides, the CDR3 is TGTGCCAACAGCCCTCGCGTAGGTTCGACCCAGTACTTC. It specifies CANSPRVGSTQYF.

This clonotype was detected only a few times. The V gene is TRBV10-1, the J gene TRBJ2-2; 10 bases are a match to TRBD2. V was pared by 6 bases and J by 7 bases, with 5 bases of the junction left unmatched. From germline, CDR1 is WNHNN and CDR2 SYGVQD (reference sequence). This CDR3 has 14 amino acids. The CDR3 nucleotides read TGCGCCAGCAGGGCCGGGACTAGCGTCGGGGAGCTGTTTTTT. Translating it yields CASRAGTSVGELFF.

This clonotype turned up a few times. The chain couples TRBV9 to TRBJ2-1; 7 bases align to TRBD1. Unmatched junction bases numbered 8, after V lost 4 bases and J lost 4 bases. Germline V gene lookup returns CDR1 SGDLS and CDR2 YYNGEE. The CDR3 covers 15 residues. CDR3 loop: CASSLRGPGYNEQFF. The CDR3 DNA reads TGTGCCAGCAGCCTAAGGGGGCCGGGATACAATGAGCAGTTCTTC. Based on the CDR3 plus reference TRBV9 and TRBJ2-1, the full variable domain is DSGVTQTPKHLITATGQRVTLRCSPRSGDLSVYWYQQSLDQGLQFLIQYYNGEERAKGNILERFSAQQFPDLHSELNLSSLELGDSALYFCASSLRGPGYNEQFFGPGTRLTVL.

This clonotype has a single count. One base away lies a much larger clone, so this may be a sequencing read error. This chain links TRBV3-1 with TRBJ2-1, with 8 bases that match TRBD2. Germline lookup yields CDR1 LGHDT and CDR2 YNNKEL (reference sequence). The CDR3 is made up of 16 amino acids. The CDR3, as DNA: TGTGCCAGCAGCCAAGCGGGAGGGAAGTCCTACAATGAGCGGTTCTTC. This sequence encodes CASSQAGGKSYNERFF.

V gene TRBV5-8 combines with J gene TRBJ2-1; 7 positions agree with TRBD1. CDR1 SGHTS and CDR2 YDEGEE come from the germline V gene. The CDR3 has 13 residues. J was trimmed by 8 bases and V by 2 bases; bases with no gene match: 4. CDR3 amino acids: CASSFDREDEQFF. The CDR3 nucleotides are TGTGCCAGCAGCTTCGACAGGGAAGATGAGCAGTTCTTC.

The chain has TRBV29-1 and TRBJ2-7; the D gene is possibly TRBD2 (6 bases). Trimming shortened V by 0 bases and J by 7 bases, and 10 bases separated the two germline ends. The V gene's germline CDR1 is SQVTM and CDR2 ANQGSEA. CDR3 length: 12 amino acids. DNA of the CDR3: TGCAGCGTTGAAGATCTTCGGGGGGAGCAGTACTTC. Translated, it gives CSVEDLRGEQYF.

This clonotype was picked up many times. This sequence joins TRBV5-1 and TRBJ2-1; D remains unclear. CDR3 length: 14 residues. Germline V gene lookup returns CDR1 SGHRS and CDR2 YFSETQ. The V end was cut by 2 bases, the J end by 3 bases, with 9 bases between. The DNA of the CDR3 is TGCGCCAGCAGCTTCGAGCGAGTCTACAATGAGCAGTTCTTC. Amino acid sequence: CASSFERVYNEQFF.

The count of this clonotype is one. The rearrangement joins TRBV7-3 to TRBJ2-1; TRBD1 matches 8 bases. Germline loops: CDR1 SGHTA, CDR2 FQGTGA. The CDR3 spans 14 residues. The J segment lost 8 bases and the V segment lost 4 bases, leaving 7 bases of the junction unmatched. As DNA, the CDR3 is TGTGCCAGCAGCTCAACGACAGGGGACGATGAGCAGTTCTTC. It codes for CASSSTTGDDEQFF.

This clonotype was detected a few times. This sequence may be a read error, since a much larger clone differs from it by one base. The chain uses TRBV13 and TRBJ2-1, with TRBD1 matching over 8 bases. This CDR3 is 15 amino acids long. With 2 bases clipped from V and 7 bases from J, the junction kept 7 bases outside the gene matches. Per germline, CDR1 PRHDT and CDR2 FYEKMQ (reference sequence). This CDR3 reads CASSLRDRTLNEQFF. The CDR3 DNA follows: TGTGCCAGCAGCTTAAGGGACAGGACATTGAATGAGCAGTTCTTC.

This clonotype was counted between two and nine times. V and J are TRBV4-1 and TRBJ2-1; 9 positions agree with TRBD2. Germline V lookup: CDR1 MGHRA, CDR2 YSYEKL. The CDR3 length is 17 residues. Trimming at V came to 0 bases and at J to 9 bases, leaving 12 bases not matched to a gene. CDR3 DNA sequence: TGCGCCAGCAGCCAAGATAATGGAGCGGGAGGACGGGTTGAGCAGTTCTTC. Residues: CASSQDNGAGGRVEQFF.

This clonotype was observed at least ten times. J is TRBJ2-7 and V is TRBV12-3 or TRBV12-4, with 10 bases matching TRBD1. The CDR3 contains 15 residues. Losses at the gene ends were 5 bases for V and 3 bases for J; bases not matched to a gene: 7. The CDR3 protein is CASSPPGQGFYEQYF. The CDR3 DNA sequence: TGTGCCAGCAGTCCGCCGGGACAGGGGTTCTACGAGCAGTACTTC.

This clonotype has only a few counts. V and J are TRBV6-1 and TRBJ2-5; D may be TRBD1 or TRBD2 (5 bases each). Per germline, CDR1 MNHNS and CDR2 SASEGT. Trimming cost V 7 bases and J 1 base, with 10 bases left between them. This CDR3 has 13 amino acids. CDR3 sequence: CASKRGPQETQYF. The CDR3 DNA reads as TGTGCCAGCAAGAGGGGCCCCCAAGAGACCCAGTACTTC.

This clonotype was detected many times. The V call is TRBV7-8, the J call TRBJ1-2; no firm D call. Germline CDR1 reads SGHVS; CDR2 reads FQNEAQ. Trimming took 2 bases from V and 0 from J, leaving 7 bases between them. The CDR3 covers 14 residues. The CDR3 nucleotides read TGTGCCAGCAGCTTATCGTCCCCTAACTATGGCTACACCTTC. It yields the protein CASSLSSPNYGYTF.

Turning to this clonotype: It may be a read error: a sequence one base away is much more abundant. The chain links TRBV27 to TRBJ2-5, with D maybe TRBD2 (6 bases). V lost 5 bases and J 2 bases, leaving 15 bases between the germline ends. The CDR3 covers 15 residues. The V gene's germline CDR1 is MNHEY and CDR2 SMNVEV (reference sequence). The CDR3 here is CASSPRRERQETQYF. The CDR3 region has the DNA TGTGCCAGCAGTCCCCGGCGGGAACGGCAAGAGACCCAGTACTTC.

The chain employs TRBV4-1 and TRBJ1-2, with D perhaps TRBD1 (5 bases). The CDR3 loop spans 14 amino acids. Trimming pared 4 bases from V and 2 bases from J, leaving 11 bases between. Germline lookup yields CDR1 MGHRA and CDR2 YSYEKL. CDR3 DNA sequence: TGCGCCAGCAGCCGGGCGGGACGGAACTATGGCTACACCTTC. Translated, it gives CASSRAGRNYGYTF.